The sequence of this T cell receptor beta chain was determined in a study of blood T cell repertoires in COVID-19. The overall study: T cells, B-cell-depleted T cells, or PBMCs supplied cDNA or gDNA.

Per the original methods: Reference gene primer amplification in the assay estimated nucleated cell counts. This table comes from immunoSEQ multiplex PCR, and its TCRdb copy is limited to in-frame clones, with some not included. That table is the source of V, J and clone size, and D and trimming were worked out from the DNA. Altogether approximately 270,000 clones are present, about 90% being singletons, with the ten largest covering approximately 1.3%. This clone was seen a single time. The study recruited people aged roughly 18 to 100 years across approximately 24 US areas. Allocation to cohorts depended on clinical history reported by the participants. V lost 0 bases and J lost 2; bases outside the gene matches: 4. Germline CDR1 reads MGHRA; CDR2 reads YSYEKL. CDR3 size: 16 residues.

The sequenced sample consisted of PBMCs or T cells enriched from blood (not recorded which). The source is a human donor in a cohort exposed to, infected with or recovered from COVID-19 (not recorded which). The donor label of this sample is uncertain. V gene TRBV4-1 combines with J gene TRBJ2-7, with 10 positions matching TRBD1. The CDR3 reads CASSQEVGQGAYEQYF. In DNA form, the CDR3 reads TGCGCCAGCAGCCAAGAAGTAGGACAGGGGGCCTACGAGCAGTACTTC.